A selection of T cell receptor beta chains follows, all from one sample in a study of OX40 agonist ivuxolimab in advanced cancers. Assay: immunoSEQ multiplex PCR; the TCRdb copy retains only in-frame clones and omits some. The repertoire consists of over 30,000 clones, with approximately 78% occurring once and the leading ten covering over 2.5%. The sample consisted of CD4+ or CD8+ T cells sorted from blood, taken in a trial of the OX40 agonist ivuxolimab. Source of these receptors: an adult with an advanced solid tumor such as melanoma, head and neck, liver or kidney cancer. Both conserved end residues are part of each CDR3. The D gene is left open where the match is weak. Clone size is shown for a subset of rows, as once, few, many or a class of expanded clone.

V: TRBV7-2
J: TRBJ2-3
D: TRBD1
size: NA
CDR3: CASSATPGQLTDTQYF
DNA: TGTGCCAGCAGCGCTACACCGGGACAGCTAACAGATACGCAGTATTTT

V: TRBV28
J: TRBJ2-5
D: NA
size: NA
CDR3: CASSLGGHILQETQYF
DNA: TGTGCCAGCAGTTTAGGGGGGCACATACTACAAGAGACCCAGTACTTC

V: TRBV29-1
J: TRBJ2-3
D: NA
size: NA
CDR3: CSVEGGPTDTQYF
DNA: TGCAGCGTTGAAGGGGGCCCCACAGATACGCAGTATTTT

V: TRBV19
J: TRBJ1-2
D: TRBD1
size: NA
CDR3: CASSVNRGRHTF
DNA: TGTGCCAGTAGTGTCAACAGGGGACGCCACACCTTC

V: TRBV11-2
J: TRBJ2-5
D: TRBD1
size: once
CDR3: CASSLVGTGGLETQYF
DNA: TGTGCCAGCAGCTTAGTGGGGACAGGGGGCTTAGAGACCCAGTACTTC

V: TRBV2
J: TRBJ1-1
D: NA
size: NA
CDR3: CASSSATGGTEAFF
DNA: TGTGCCAGCAGTTCTGCCACCGGGGGTACTGAAGCTTTCTTT

V: TRBV6-1
J: TRBJ2-7
D: NA
size: NA
CDR3: CASSSGREQYF
DNA: TGTGCCAGCAGTTCTGGACGCGAGCAGTACTTC

V: TRBV5-8
J: TRBJ2-1
D: TRBD2
size: NA
CDR3: CASSLVDSGSSYNEQFF
DNA: TGTGCCAGCAGCTTGGTTGATAGCGGGAGCTCCTACAATGAGCAGTTCTTC

V: TRBV7-6
J: TRBJ2-7
D: NA
size: NA
CDR3: CASSLGDGYEQYF
DNA: TGTGCCAGCAGCTTAGGAGACGGGTACGAGCAGTACTTC

V: TRBV6-5
J: TRBJ1-1
D: NA
size: NA
CDR3: CASLWNTEAFF
DNA: TGTGCCAGCCTTTGGAACACTGAAGCTTTCTTT

V: TRBV11-2
J: TRBJ1-3
D: NA
size: NA
CDR3: CASSYLEGTGNTIYF
DNA: TGTGCCAGCAGCTACCTCGAAGGGACTGGAAACACCATATATTTT

V: TRBV7-9
J: TRBJ1-6
D: NA
size: few
CDR3: CASSPSLDSPLHF
DNA: TGTGCCAGCAGCCCCTCGCTGGATTCACCCCTCCACTTT

V: TRBV10-3
J: TRBJ1-1
D: NA
size: few
CDR3: CAIRGVNEAFF
DNA: TGTGCCATCAGGGGGGTGAATGAAGCTTTCTTT

V: TRBV18
J: TRBJ2-1
D: NA
size: NA
CDR3: CASSRRGEQFF
DNA: TGTGCCAGCTCACGCCGTGGTGAGCAGTTCTTC

V: TRBV6-5
J: TRBJ2-3
D: NA
size: NA
CDR3: CASRREGANTQYF
DNA: TGTGCCAGCAGGAGGGAGGGGGCAAATACGCAGTATTTT

V: TRBV10-3
J: TRBJ1-2
D: TRBD1
size: once
CDR3: CAISRDSAAITF
DNA: TGTGCCATCAGTCGGGACAGCGCCGCTATCACCTTC

V: TRBV7-2
J: TRBJ2-7
D: NA
size: NA
CDR3: CASSAPSGARYEQYF
DNA: TGTGCCAGCAGCGCCCCATCGGGGGCCCGCTACGAGCAGTACTTC

V: TRBV9
J: TRBJ2-3
D: NA
size: NA
CDR3: CASNVLGRAFLDTQYF
DNA: TGTGCCAGCAACGTTTTAGGACGGGCCTTTTTAGATACGCAGTATTTT

V: TRBV28
J: TRBJ1-2
D: NA
size: NA
CDR3: CASSGAGPSNYGYTF
DNA: TGTGCCAGCAGTGGCGCGGGACCGAGTAACTATGGCTACACCTTC

V: TRBV11-3
J: TRBJ2-3
D: TRBD2
size: NA
CDR3: CASSLLAGGTDTQYF
DNA: TGTGCCAGCAGCTTACTAGCGGGAGGCACAGATACGCAGTATTTT

V: TRBV15
J: TRBJ2-3
D: NA
size: few
CDR3: CATSRGSGTDTQYF
DNA: TGTGCCACCAGCAGAGGCTCCGGGACAGATACGCAGTATTTT

V: TRBV30
J: TRBJ1-2
D: NA
size: NA
CDR3: CAWTGTSELYGYTF
DNA: TGTGCCTGGACTGGGACATCGGAGCTCTATGGCTACACCTTC

V: TRBV7-2
J: TRBJ1-5
D: NA
size: NA
CDR3: CASSSLLSVGGNQPQHF
DNA: TGTGCCAGCAGCTCCCTCCTTTCTGTTGGGGGCAATCAGCCCCAGCATTTT

V: TRBV19
J: TRBJ1-1
D: NA
size: NA
CDR3: CASSMEGGTTEAFF
DNA: TGTGCCAGTAGTATGGAGGGGGGGACCACTGAAGCTTTCTTT

V: TRBV5-4
J: TRBJ2-5
D: NA
size: NA
CDR3: CASSLWVQETQYF
DNA: TGTGCCAGCAGCTTGTGGGTACAAGAGACCCAGTACTTC

V: TRBV7-3
J: TRBJ2-2
D: NA
size: NA
CDR3: CASSQTGPSGTGELFF
DNA: TGTGCCAGCAGCCAGACCGGGCCTAGTGGGACCGGGGAGCTGTTTTTT

V: TRBV30
J: TRBJ1-4
D: NA
size: NA
CDR3: CAWSVHIPNEKLFF
DNA: TGTGCCTGGAGTGTACACATACCTAATGAAAAACTGTTTTTT

V: TRBV15
J: TRBJ2-7
D: NA
size: NA
CDR3: CATSRATQGIPHEQYF
DNA: TGTGCCACCAGCAGAGCAACACAGGGAATCCCCCACGAGCAGTACTTC

V: TRBV5-1
J: TRBJ2-1
D: TRBD2
size: NA
CDR3: CASSLPGLAGEQEQFF
DNA: TGCGCCAGCAGCTTGCCGGGACTAGCGGGAGAGCAAGAGCAGTTCTTC

V: TRBV11-2
J: TRBJ2-3
D: NA
size: NA
CDR3: CASSSTAGSTDTQYF
DNA: TGTGCCAGCAGCTCGACGGCAGGTAGCACAGATACGCAGTATTTT

V: TRBV29-1
J: TRBJ2-7
D: NA
size: NA
CDR3: CSAGHGTYEQYF
DNA: TGCAGCGCCGGACACGGAACCTACGAGCAGTACTTC

V: TRBV7-2
J: TRBJ2-7
D: TRBD1
size: NA
CDR3: CASSLRGQGSGEQYF
DNA: TGTGCCAGCAGCTTAAGGGGACAGGGTTCGGGCGAGCAGTACTTC

V: TRBV2
J: TRBJ2-7
D: NA
size: NA
CDR3: CASSEFGFEGEQYF
DNA: TGTGCCAGCAGTGAATTTGGGTTCGAAGGGGAGCAGTACTTC

V: TRBV6-1
J: TRBJ1-4
D: NA
size: NA
CDR3: CASSWGEKLFF
DNA: TGTGCCAGCAGTTGGGGTGAAAAACTGTTTTTT

V: TRBV18
J: TRBJ2-2
D: TRBD1
size: NA
CDR3: CASSPPGQGAQGELFF
DNA: TGTGCCAGCTCACCACCGGGACAGGGGGCGCAAGGGGAGCTGTTTTTT

V: TRBV7-2
J: TRBJ1-5
D: NA
size: once
CDR3: CASSLDGGPYSNQPQHF
DNA: TGTGCCAGCAGCTTAGACGGGGGACCTTATAGCAATCAGCCCCAGCATTTT

V: TRBV5-6
J: TRBJ2-5
D: NA
size: NA
CDR3: CASSRKETQYF
DNA: TGTGCCAGCAGCAGGAAAGAGACCCAGTACTTC

V: TRBV7-2
J: TRBJ2-7
D: NA
size: NA
CDR3: CASSVSDSDSYEQYF
DNA: TGTGCCAGCAGCGTTTCGGACAGCGACTCCTACGAGCAGTACTTC

V: TRBV7-3
J: TRBJ2-2
D: NA
size: NA
CDR3: CASSLVSVSGELFF
DNA: TGTGCCAGCAGCTTAGTATCCGTGTCGGGGGAGCTGTTTTTT

V: TRBV30
J: TRBJ2-3
D: NA
size: once
CDR3: CAWSLDTQYF
DNA: TGTGCCTGGAGTTTAGATACGCAGTATTTT

V: TRBV6-6
J: TRBJ2-1
D: TRBD1
size: NA
CDR3: CASSSGQVVGEQFF
DNA: TGTGCCAGCAGTTCCGGACAGGTTGTTGGAGAGCAGTTCTTC

V: TRBV19
J: TRBJ2-5
D: NA
size: NA
CDR3: CASSNSGTQYF
DNA: TGTGCCAGTAGTAACAGCGGGACCCAGTACTTC

V: TRBV6-1
J: TRBJ2-1
D: NA
size: NA
CDR3: CASTLTATEQFF
DNA: TGTGCCAGCACCTTGACAGCCACTGAGCAGTTCTTC

V: TRBV7-2
J: TRBJ2-2
D: NA
size: NA
CDR3: CASSFRWNRVLPGELFF
DNA: TGTGCCAGCAGCTTCCGGTGGAACAGAGTTCTGCCCGGGGAGCTGTTTTTT

V: TRBV7-2
J: TRBJ2-7
D: NA
size: NA
CDR3: CASSLALAGREQYF
DNA: TGTGCCAGCAGCTTAGCACTAGCAGGTCGCGAGCAGTACTTC

V: TRBV7-2
J: TRBJ1-1
D: NA
size: NA
CDR3: CASSPDRGRTEAFF
DNA: TGTGCCAGCAGCCCAGATAGGGGCAGGACTGAAGCTTTCTTT

V: TRBV6-6
J: TRBJ2-2
D: TRBD1
size: NA
CDR3: CASRQTGEYTGELFF
DNA: TGTGCCAGCAGACAGACAGGGGAATACACCGGGGAGCTGTTTTTT

V: TRBV7-2
J: TRBJ1-6
D: NA
size: NA
CDR3: CASSFNSPLHF
DNA: TGTGCCAGCAGCTTTAATTCACCCCTCCACTTT

V: TRBV28
J: TRBJ2-7
D: NA
size: NA
CDR3: CASSIQGNLRAEQYF
DNA: TGTGCCAGCAGTATCCAGGGAAACCTACGTGCCGAGCAGTACTTC

V: TRBV12-5
J: TRBJ2-2
D: NA
size: once
CDR3: CASGLVLTATGELFF
DNA: TGTGCTAGTGGTTTGGTACTAACAGCCACCGGGGAGCTGTTTTTT

V: TRBV30
J: TRBJ2-3
D: TRBD2
size: NA
CDR3: CAWSRTSGTDTQYF
DNA: TGTGCCTGGAGTCGGACTAGCGGCACAGATACGCAGTATTTT

V: TRBV7-9
J: TRBJ1-1
D: NA
size: NA
CDR3: CASSSRGGDTEAFF
DNA: TGTGCCAGCAGCTCCAGGGGCGGGGACACTGAAGCTTTCTTT

V: TRBV7-3
J: TRBJ2-3
D: TRBD2
size: NA
CDR3: CASSPAGEDTQYF
DNA: TGTGCCAGCAGTCCCGCGGGGGAAGATACACAGTATTTT

V: TRBV4-2
J: TRBJ1-2
D: NA
size: NA
CDR3: CASSLSGGYGYTF
DNA: TGTGCCAGCAGCCTATCCGGGGGCTATGGCTACACCTTC

V: TRBV4-1
J: TRBJ2-4
D: TRBD1
size: few
CDR3: CASSQDETGTNIQYF
DNA: TGCGCCAGCAGCCAAGATGAGACAGGGACAAACATTCAGTACTTC

V: TRBV7-6
J: TRBJ2-3
D: NA
size: once
CDR3: CASSLDVGSATQYF
DNA: TGTGCCAGCAGCTTAGACGTGGGCTCGGCTACGCAGTATTTT

V: TRBV5-6
J: TRBJ1-1
D: NA
size: NA
CDR3: CASSLVRGGEAFF
DNA: TGTGCCAGCAGCTTGGTTCGGGGTGGTGAAGCTTTCTTT